This T cell receptor (beta chain) came from a study of beta chain features in type 1 diabetes. Notes on the study in general: Among patients with Type 1 diabetes, TCRB CDR3s were moderately but significantly shorter in every one of the four CD4+ subsets.

The authors reverse transcribed all of the isolated RNA, so sequencing captured expressed TCRB transcripts. Profiling relied on immunoSEQ multiplex PCR, and the TCRdb table lists in-frame clones only, not all of them. This repertoire shows about 170,000 clones, approximately 7.8% found once; its top ten account for 0.94%. CDR3 length: 15 residues. Germline V gives CDR1 SGHNT, CDR2 YYREEE (reference sequence). V lost 5 bases to trimming and J lost 2 bases, with 16 bases between them. This clone was counted a few times. Its specificity is not known. The source is a woman between 40 and 50 years old with type 1 diabetes. Sequencing input: central memory CD4+ T cells from blood. V gene TRBV5-4 combines with J gene TRBJ2-5, with a tentative D call TRBD2 (5 bases). CDR3 region: CASRMAGGVQETQYF. CDR3 nucleotide sequence: TGTGCCAGCAGGATGGCGGGTGGGGTACAAGAGACCCAGTACTTC.